Sequencing of this T cell receptor (beta chain) was carried out in a study of blood T cell repertoires in COVID-19. Study overall: T cells, B-cell-depleted T cells, or PBMCs supplied cDNA or gDNA.

This clone was seen once. CDR3 length: 16 amino acids. CDR1 is MGHRA, CDR2 YSYEKL, per germline. Trimming removed 4 bases from V and 10 bases from J; junction bases left unmatched: 14. The protocol was immunoSEQ multiplex PCR, while the TCRdb copy is restricted to in-frame clones and leaves out a portion. The sample holds about 250,000 clones, 80% to 90% seen once. The sequence was collected from a woman aged 40 to 50 who had been exposed to COVID-19. The sequenced sample consisted of PBMCs or T cells enriched from blood (not recorded which). The rearrangement uses TRBV4-1 and TRBJ2-1; 9 bases align to TRBD2. In DNA form, the CDR3 reads TGCGCCAGCAGCCCGAGCGGAGCGGGGGGCTCCTACGAGCAGTTCTTC. Translation gives CASSPSGAGGSYEQFF.